This T cell receptor (beta chain) emerged from a study of OX40 agonist ivuxolimab in advanced cancers. Across the study: Of mixed ages from about 23 to 90 and averaging roughly 66 years, the group was more than 65% male. Study-level findings and limits: With doses of 0.1 to 3.0 mg/kg, CD4+ and CD8+ blood T cells had undergone clonal expansion by week 6. CD4+ T cells averaged fewer expanded clones than CD8+ T cells.

With regard to this clone: Its antigen is unknown.

TCRdb's table, derived via immunoSEQ multiplex PCR, lists solely in-frame clones and lacks some. The sample lists 65,000 to 75,000 clones, around 90% occurring once. The receptor comes from an adult with an advanced solid tumor such as melanoma, head and neck, liver or kidney cancer. The starting material was CD4+ or CD8+ T cells sorted from blood, obtained in a trial of the OX40 agonist ivuxolimab.

The CDR3 sequence: CASRGRNYGYTF. The CDR3 DNA reads as TGTGCCAGCAGGGGACGGAATTATGGCTACACCTTC. The gene calls are TRBV27 and TRBJ1-2; a possible D gene is TRBD1 (5 bases). From germline, CDR1 is MNHEY and CDR2 SMNVEV (reference sequence). The CDR3 is made up of 12 amino acids. Trimming removed 6 bases from V and 5 bases from J, with 10 bases in between.